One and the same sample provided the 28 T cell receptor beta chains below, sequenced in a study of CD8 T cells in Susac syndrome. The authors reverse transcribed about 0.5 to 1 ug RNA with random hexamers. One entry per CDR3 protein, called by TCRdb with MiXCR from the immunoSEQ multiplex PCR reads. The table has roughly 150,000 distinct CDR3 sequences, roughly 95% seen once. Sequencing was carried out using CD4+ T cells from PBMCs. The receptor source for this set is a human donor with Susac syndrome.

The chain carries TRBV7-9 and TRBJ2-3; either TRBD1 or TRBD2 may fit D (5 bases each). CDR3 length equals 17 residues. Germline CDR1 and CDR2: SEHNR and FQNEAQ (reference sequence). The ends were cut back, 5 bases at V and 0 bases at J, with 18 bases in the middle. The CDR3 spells CASSPTPRGLSTDTQYF. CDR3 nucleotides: TGTGCCAGCAGCCCCACGCCGAGGGGCCTAAGCACAGATACGCAGTATTTT.

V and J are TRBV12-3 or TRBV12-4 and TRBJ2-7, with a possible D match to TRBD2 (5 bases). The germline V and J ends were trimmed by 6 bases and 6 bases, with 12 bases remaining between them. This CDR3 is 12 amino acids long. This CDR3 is CASSRTSLEQYF. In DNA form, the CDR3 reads TGTGCCAGCAGCAGGACTTCCCTCGAGCAGTACTTC.

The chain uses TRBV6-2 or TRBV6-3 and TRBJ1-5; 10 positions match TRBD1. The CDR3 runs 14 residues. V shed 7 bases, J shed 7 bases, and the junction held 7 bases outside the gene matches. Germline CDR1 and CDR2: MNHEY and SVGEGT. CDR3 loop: CASTLPGQGQPQHF. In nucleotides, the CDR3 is TGTGCCAGCACCTTACCGGGACAGGGGCAGCCCCAGCATTTT.

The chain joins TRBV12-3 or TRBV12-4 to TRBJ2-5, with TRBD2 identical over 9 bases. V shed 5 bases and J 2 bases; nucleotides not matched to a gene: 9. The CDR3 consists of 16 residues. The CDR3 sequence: CASSTGGAGGQETQYF. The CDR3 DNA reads TGTGCCAGCAGTACCGGTGGAGCGGGGGGACAAGAGACCCAGTACTTC.

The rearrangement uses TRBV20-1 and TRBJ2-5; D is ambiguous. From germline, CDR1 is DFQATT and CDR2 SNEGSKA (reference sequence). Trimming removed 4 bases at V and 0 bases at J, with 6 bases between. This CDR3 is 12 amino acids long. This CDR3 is CSAIKDQETQYF. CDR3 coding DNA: TGCAGTGCTATTAAGGACCAAGAGACCCAGTACTTC.

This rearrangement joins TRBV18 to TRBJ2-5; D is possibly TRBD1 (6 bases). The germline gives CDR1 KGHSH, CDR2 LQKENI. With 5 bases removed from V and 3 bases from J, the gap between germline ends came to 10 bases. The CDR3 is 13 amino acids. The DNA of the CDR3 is TGTGCCAGCTCAGTGTACAGGGAAGAGACCCAGTACTTC. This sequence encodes CASSVYREETQYF.

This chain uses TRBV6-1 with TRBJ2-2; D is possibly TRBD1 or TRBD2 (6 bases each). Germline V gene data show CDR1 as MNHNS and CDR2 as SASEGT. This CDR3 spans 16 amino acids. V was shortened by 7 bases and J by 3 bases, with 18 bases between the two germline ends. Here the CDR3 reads CASIGRGVSDTGELFF. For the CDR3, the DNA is TGTGCCAGCATCGGAAGGGGGGTTTCGGACACCGGGGAGCTGTTTTTT.

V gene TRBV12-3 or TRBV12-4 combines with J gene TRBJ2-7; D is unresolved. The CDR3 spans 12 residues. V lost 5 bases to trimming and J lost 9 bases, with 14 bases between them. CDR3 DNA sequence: TGTGCCAGCAGTGGCGATGGGAACGTGCAGTACTTC. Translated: CASSGDGNVQYF.

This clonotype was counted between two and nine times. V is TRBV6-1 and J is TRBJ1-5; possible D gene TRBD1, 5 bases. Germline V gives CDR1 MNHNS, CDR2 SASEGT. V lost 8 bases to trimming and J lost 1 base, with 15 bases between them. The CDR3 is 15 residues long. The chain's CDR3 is CASRPPGNSNQPQHF. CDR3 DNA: TGTGCCAGCCGACCCCCAGGGAACAGCAATCAGCCCCAGCATTTT.

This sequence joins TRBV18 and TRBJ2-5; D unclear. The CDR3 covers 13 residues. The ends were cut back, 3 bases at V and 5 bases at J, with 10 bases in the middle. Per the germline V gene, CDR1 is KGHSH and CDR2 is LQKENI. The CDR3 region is CASSPMARETQYF. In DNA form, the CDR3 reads TGTGCCAGCTCACCGATGGCGCGCGAGACCCAGTACTTC.

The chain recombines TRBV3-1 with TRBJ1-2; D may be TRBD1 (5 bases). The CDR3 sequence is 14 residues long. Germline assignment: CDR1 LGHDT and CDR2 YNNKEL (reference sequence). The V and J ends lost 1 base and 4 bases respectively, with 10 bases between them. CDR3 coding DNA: TGTGCCAGCAGCCAAGTATCAAGGGGCTATGGCTACACCTTC. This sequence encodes CASSQVSRGYGYTF.

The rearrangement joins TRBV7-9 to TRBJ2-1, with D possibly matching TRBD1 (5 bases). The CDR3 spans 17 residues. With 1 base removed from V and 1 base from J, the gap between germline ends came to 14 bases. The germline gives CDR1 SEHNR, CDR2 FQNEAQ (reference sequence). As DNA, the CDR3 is TGTGCCAGCAGCTTAGAAGGGGCCAAGGGGTCCTACAATGAGCAGTTCTTC. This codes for CASSLEGAKGSYNEQFF.

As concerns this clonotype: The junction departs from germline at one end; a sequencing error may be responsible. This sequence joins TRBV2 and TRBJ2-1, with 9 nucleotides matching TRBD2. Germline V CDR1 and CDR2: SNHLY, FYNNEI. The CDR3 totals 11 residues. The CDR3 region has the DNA TGTGCCAGCAGTGAGGCTAGCGGGGTGATCTTC. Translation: CASSEASGVIF.

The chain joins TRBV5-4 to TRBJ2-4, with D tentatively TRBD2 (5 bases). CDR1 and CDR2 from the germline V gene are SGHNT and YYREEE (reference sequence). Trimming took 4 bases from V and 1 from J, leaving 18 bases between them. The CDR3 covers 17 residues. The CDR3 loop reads CASSPRGSSVAKNIQYF. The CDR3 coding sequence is TGTGCCAGCAGCCCCAGAGGGTCCTCGGTGGCCAAAAACATTCAGTACTTC.

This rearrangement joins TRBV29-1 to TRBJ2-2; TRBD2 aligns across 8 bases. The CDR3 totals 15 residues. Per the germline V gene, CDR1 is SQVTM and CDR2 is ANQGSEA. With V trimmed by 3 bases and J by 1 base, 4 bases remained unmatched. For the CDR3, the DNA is TGCAGCGTTGATGGCCGGGGGGGGAACACCGGGGAGCTGTTTTTT. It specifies CSVDGRGGNTGELFF.

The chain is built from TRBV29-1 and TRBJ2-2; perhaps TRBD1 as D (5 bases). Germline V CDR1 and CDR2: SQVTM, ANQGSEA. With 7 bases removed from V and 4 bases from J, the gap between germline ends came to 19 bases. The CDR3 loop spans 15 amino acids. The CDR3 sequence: CSAQGERPPTGELFF. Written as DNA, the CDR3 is TGCAGCGCCCAAGGGGAACGTCCGCCCACCGGGGAGCTGTTTTTT.

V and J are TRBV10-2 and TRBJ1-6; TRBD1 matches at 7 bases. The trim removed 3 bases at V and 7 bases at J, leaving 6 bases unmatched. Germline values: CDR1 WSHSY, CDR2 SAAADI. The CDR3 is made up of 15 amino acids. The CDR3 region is CASSERGTANSPLHF. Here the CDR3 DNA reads TGCGCCAGCAGTGAAAGGGGGACAGCGAATTCACCCCTCCACTTT.

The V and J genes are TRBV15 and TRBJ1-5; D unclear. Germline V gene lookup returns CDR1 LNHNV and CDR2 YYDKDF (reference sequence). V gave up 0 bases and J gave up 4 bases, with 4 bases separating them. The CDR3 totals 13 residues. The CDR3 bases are TGTGCCACCAGCAGAGACAGAAATCAGCCCCAGCATTTT. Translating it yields CATSRDRNQPQHF.

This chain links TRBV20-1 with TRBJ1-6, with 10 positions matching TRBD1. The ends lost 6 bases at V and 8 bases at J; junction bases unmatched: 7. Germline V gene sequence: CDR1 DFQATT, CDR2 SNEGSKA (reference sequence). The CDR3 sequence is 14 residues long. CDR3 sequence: CSAPPDRGDSPLHF. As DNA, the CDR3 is TGCAGTGCCCCTCCGGACAGGGGGGATTCACCCCTCCACTTT.

CDR3 sequence reads: CASSSKVLGRATEAFF. DNA of the CDR3: TGTGCCAGCAGCTCCAAGGTCTTGGGACGAGCCACTGAAGCTTTCTTT. The genes are TRBV14 and TRBJ1-1, with D perhaps TRBD1 (5 bases). The CDR3 runs 16 residues. The V end lost 5 bases, the J end lost 4 bases, and 20 bases lay between the germline ends. The germline V gene has CDR1 SGHDN and CDR2 FVKESK.

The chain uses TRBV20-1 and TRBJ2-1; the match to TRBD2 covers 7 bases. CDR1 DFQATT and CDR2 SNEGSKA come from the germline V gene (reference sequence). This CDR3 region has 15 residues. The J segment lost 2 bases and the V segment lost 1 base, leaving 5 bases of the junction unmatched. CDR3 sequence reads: CSARVGGVPYNEQFF. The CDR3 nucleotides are TGCAGTGCTAGAGTTGGGGGGGTTCCCTACAATGAGCAGTTCTTC.

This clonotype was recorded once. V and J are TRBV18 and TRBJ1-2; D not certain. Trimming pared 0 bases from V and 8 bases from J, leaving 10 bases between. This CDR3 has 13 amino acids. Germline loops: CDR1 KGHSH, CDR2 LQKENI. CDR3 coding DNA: TGTGCCAGCTCACCACCGTCGTTTAGGGGCTACACCTTC. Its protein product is CASSPPSFRGYTF.

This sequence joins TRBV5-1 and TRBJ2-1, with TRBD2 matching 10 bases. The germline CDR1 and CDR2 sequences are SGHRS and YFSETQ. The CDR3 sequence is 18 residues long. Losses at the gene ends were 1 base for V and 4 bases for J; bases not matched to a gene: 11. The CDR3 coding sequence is TGCGCCAGCAGCTTGATGTCGGCAACTAGCGGGATGTACAATGAGCAGTTCTTC. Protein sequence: CASSLMSATSGMYNEQFF.

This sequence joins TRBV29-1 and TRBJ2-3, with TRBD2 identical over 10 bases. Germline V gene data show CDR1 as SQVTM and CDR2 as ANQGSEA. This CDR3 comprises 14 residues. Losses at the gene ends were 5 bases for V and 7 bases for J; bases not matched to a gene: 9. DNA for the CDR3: TGCAGCGTTCTTACTAGCGGGGCGACAAATACGCAGTATTTT. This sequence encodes CSVLTSGATNTQYF.

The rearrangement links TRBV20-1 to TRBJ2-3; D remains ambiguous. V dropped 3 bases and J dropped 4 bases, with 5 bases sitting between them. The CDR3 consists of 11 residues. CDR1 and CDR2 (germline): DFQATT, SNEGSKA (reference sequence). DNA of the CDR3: TGCAGTGCTAGTAACCCAGATACGCAGTATTTT. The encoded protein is CSASNPDTQYF.

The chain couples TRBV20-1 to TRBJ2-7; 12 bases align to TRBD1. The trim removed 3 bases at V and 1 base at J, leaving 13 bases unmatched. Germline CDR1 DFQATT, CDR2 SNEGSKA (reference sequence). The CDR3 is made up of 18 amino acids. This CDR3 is CSASPPGQGASWSYEQYF. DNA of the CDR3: TGCAGTGCTAGTCCACCGGGACAGGGGGCGAGTTGGTCCTACGAGCAGTACTTC.

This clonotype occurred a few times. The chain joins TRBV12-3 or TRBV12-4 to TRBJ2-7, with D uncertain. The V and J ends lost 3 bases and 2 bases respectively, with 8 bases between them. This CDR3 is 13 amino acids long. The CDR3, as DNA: TGTGCCAGCAGTTTGGGTGCCGCCTACGAGCAGTACTTC. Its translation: CASSLGAAYEQYF.

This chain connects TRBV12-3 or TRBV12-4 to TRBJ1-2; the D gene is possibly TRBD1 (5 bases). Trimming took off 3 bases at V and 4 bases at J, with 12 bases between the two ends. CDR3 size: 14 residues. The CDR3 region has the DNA TGTGCCAGCAGTTTGGCGCAGGGCCCCTATGGCTACACCTTC. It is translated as CASSLAQGPYGYTF.